This T cell receptor (beta chain) was captured by sequencing in a study of neurological immune-mediated disorders. Described time point: longitudinal time-point 3. The unsorted libraries originated from 2 million PBMCs that had been stored at -80 C. The V gene's germline CDR1 is SGHTA and CDR2 FQGNSA. The CDR3 has 16 residues. V was pared by 2 bases and J by 0 bases, with 2 bases of the junction left unmatched. This clonotype was counted at least ten times. Synthesis of cDNA used 5'RACE (with 10-nucleotide random UMIs). TCRdb used MiXCR to reprocess the 5' RACE reads, holding one entry per CDR3 protein. The repertoire holds over 90,000 distinct CDR3 sequences, with roughly 10% as singletons.

The V and J genes are TRBV7-2 and TRBJ2-4; TRBD2 agrees at 9 bases. Material: PBMCs. This TCR derives from a female donor with HTLV-1-associated myelopathy (HAM/TSP). CDR3 protein: CASSLSSGAAKNIQYF. CDR3 nucleotides: TGTGCCAGCAGCTTATCTAGCGGGGCAGCCAAAAACATTCAGTACTTC.